This paragraph covers one T cell receptor (beta chain) sequence. Its antigen remains unknown. The data originate from a study of T cells in Graves' hyperthyroidism and ophthalmopathy. Regarding the study as a whole: Onset of ophthalmopathy came a median 6.5 months after the model predicted it. Among clonotypes expanded in thyroid above 0.001, most were also found in blood. Stable hyperthyroidism and ophthalmopathy were separated using 13 V-J signatures.

TCR beta CDR3 regions were amplified from RNA. HTBI primers were employed in a first-round RT-PCR of the TCR CDR3. TCRdb reprocessed the multiplex PCR reads via MiXCR and lists one record per CDR3 protein. The table has about 640,000 distinct CDR3 sequences, 45% seen once; the top ten hold 6.5% to 9%. Patients were excluded because of uncontrolled infection, other autoimmune disease, pregnancy or lactation. The CDR3 spans 13 residues. Germline lookup yields CDR1 WSHSY and CDR2 SAAADI. V dropped 6 bases and J dropped 3 bases, with 11 bases sitting between them. The sequencing sample was made of peripheral blood or thyroid tissue (not recorded which). This clonotype was obtained from an adult man with Graves' disease, either hyperthyroidism or ophthalmopathy (not recorded which). The rearrangement joins TRBV10-2 to TRBJ1-1; D gene unclear. The CDR3 spells CASSPGEDTEAFF. Here the CDR3 DNA reads TGCGCCAGCAGCCCGGGTGAGGACACTGAAGCTTTCTTT.